One T cell receptor beta chain is described in this entry. What it binds is unknown. TCRdb used MiXCR to reprocess the RACE reads, holding one entry per CDR3 protein. The table includes roughly 200,000 distinct CDR3 sequences, 20% to 25% detected once. The sample belongs to a study of human T cells and chemical hapten exposure. General observations from the study: DPC sensitization did not alter TCRs above 1 in 1000 frequency.

V lost 4 bases, J lost 0 bases, and 11 bases lay in between. The CDR3 runs 15 residues. The germline V gene has CDR1 SGHRS and CDR2 YFSETQ. Described time point: patch test 1, 2 weeks after DPC sensitization. As for treatment: therapeutic diphenylcyclopropenone sensitization with weekly scalp DPC. This chain links TRBV5-1 with TRBJ1-3; D unclear. The specimen was whole blood, collected in connection with sensitization to the hapten diphenylcyclopropenone (DPC). The clonotype comes from a woman in her forties or fifties with alopecia areata. Some clones in this sample may be carry-over from other donors' samples. The CDR3 spells CASSLGSSSGNTIYF. DNA for the CDR3: TGCGCCAGCAGCCTGGGGTCTAGCTCTGGAAACACCATATATTTT.